The text below deals with one T cell receptor (beta chain). Its antigen is not identified. The CDR3 runs to 13 residues. V was shortened by 3 bases and J by 7 bases, with 10 bases between the two germline ends. Germline values: CDR1 LNHDA, CDR2 SQIVND (reference sequence). This entry comes from a study of OX40 agonist ivuxolimab in advanced cancers. Study observations and caveats: Averaged across samples, CD8+ T cells carried more expanded clones than CD4+ did. Among some nonresponders, normalized T-cell clonal expansion was also low. No antigen was identified for the clonally expanded peripheral T cells.

Clones were read by immunoSEQ multiplex PCR, and TCRdb kept only the in-frame ones, dropping some. Of about 73,000 clones in the sample, 85% to 90% were seen once. This TCR derives from an adult with an advanced solid tumor such as melanoma, head and neck, liver or kidney cancer. This specimen was CD4+ or CD8+ T cells sorted from blood, taken in a trial of the OX40 agonist ivuxolimab. This chain links TRBV19 with TRBJ1-5; TRBD1 is a possible D gene (5 bases). CDR3 protein: CASSMIGVQPQHF. The CDR3 DNA sequence: TGTGCCAGTAGTATGATAGGGGTGCAGCCCCAGCATTTT.